Each of the 30 T cell receptor beta chains below was sequenced from the same sample in a study of T cell repertoires in cytomegalovirus infection. MiXCR was run by TCRdb on the reads, yielding one entry per CDR3 protein. The sample contains around 360,000 distinct CDR3 sequences, approximately 30% of which appear only once. Their recognized antigens are unknown. This material consisted of cultured PBMCs, taken from culture after CMV antigen stimulation. These receptors all stem from a human donor in good health (CMV status not recorded). Some clones in this sample may be carry-over from other donors' samples.

This clonotype was detected many times. The V and J genes are TRBV7-2 and TRBJ2-5, with D unclear. Per the germline V gene, CDR1 is SGHTA and CDR2 is FQGNSA. The CDR3 covers 14 residues. V was clipped by 1 base and J by 0 bases, with 6 bases between them. In nucleotides, the CDR3 is TGTGCCAGCAGCTTAGTCCAGTACCAAGAGACCCAGTACTTC. Residues: CASSLVQYQETQYF.

This clonotype was observed a handful of times. This chain joins TRBV12-5 and TRBJ2-3; D possibly matches TRBD1 or TRBD2 (6 bases each). Trimming removed 1 base from V and 1 base from J, with 12 bases in between. There are 16 residues in the CDR3. The V gene's germline CDR1 is LGHNT and CDR2 FRNRAP. CDR3 in amino acids: CASGLATGAGTDTQYF. CDR3 nucleotides: TGTGCTAGTGGTTTGGCCACGGGGGCCGGCACAGATACGCAGTATTTT.

The rearrangement joins TRBV20-1 to TRBJ1-5, with D maybe TRBD1 (5 bases). The CDR3 loop spans 17 amino acids. From germline, CDR1 is DFQATT and CDR2 SNEGSKA (reference sequence). The ends were cut back, 1 base at V and 0 bases at J, with 16 bases in the middle. The CDR3 DNA reads as TGCAGTGCTAGAGTTCAGGGTGGGAGTTATAGCAATCAGCCCCAGCATTTT. It encodes CSARVQGGSYSNQPQHF.

Concerning this clonotype itself: A much larger clone sits a single nucleotide away, making a read error possible. This sequence joins TRBV3-1 and TRBJ2-5, with D perhaps given as TRBD1 or TRBD2 (6 bases each). This CDR3 has 16 residues. Germline CDR1 LGHDT, CDR2 YNNKEL (reference sequence). The CDR3: CARSQDLYGGSETQYF. The CDR3 nucleotides are TGTGCCCGCAGCCAAGATCTTTACGGGGGCTCAGAGACCCAGTACTTC.

This clonotype has just one count. The chain recombines TRBV6-6 with TRBJ2-1; D possibly matches TRBD1 or TRBD2 (5 bases each). V was cut by 6 bases and J by 16 bases, with 22 bases left in between. The CDR3 sequence is 13 residues long. Germline CDR1 is MNHNY and CDR2 is SVGAGI (reference sequence). The CDR3 DNA follows: TGTGCCAGCAGCCAGTCACCCGGGACCACCCAATTCTTC. It encodes CASSQSPGTTQFF.

The sample holds a few counts of this clonotype. The chain employs TRBV7-9 and TRBJ2-3; 7 bases fit TRBD2. Germline V lookup: CDR1 SEHNR, CDR2 FQNEAQ (reference sequence). The CDR3 is 14 residues long. Trimming cost V 5 bases and J 2 bases; bases outside gene matches: 4. The CDR3 DNA sequence: TGTGCCAGCAGCCTTAGCGGGTACACAGATACGCAGTATTTT. It encodes CASSLSGYTDTQYF.

In its sample, this clonotype was seen a few times. The chain links TRBV7-9 to TRBJ1-4; 7 nucleotides match TRBD1. Germline CDR1 is SEHNR and CDR2 is FQNEAQ (reference sequence). The CDR3 has 14 amino acids. The junction had 3 bases not matched to a gene; V was cut back by 2 bases and J by 6 bases. The CDR3 loop is CASSLRGLDEKLFF. The CDR3 DNA reads TGTGCCAGCAGCTTAAGGGGGCTGGATGAAAAACTGTTTTTT.

There are many counts of this clonotype. V gene TRBV7-2 combines with J gene TRBJ1-5; D unclear. Germline V gene sequence: CDR1 SGHTA, CDR2 FQGNSA. V was pared by 5 bases and J by 7 bases, with 9 bases between. The CDR3 totals 12 residues. The CDR3 DNA reads as TGTGCCAGCAGCCCTTTGGGACAGCCCCAGCATTTT. It yields the protein CASSPLGQPQHF.

This clonotype was seen only a few times. The gene calls are TRBV12-3 or TRBV12-4 and TRBJ2-5; D is unresolved. The V end lost 8 bases, the J end lost 1 base, and 8 bases lay between the germline ends. There are 12 residues in the CDR3. CDR3 in amino acids: CASGPGQETQYF. The CDR3 DNA reads as TGTGCCAGCGGGCCGGGCCAAGAGACCCAGTACTTC.

V and J are TRBV5-4 and TRBJ2-7; perhaps TRBD2 as D (5 bases). This CDR3 region has 15 residues. Germline V CDR1 and CDR2: SGHNT, YYREEE (reference sequence). V lost 2 bases and J 7 bases, leaving 19 bases between the germline ends. The CDR3 sequence: CASSFGGGGLREQYV. For the CDR3, the DNA is TGTGCCAGCAGCTTCGGTGGCGGAGGCCTCCGTGAGCAGTACGTC.

The CDR3 nucleotides are TGTGCCAGTACCGGCGACAGGGGGACTGGGGCCAACGTCCTGACTTTC. Amino acids: CASTGDRGTGANVLTF. The chain combines TRBV19 with TRBJ2-6, with 9 bases that match TRBD1. Germline V gives CDR1 LNHDA, CDR2 SQIVND (reference sequence). There are 16 residues in the CDR3. Trimming took 7 bases from V and 2 from J; bases not matched to a gene: 6.

This clonotype turned up a few times. V and J are TRBV19 and TRBJ2-1, with unresolved D. Looked up from germline, CDR1 is LNHDA and CDR2 is SQIVND (reference sequence). The CDR3 has 13 amino acids. Trimming shortened V by 6 bases and J by 2 bases, and 8 bases separated the two germline ends. The CDR3 protein is CASRALTYNEQFF. The DNA of the CDR3 is TGTGCCAGTAGGGCGCTAACCTACAATGAGCAGTTCTTC. The variable domain in full, with the rest retrieved from reference TRBV19 and TRBJ2-1, is DGGITQSPKYLFRKEGQNVTLSCEQNLNHDAMYWYRQDPGQGLRLIYYSQIVNDFQKGDIAEGYSVSREKKESFPLTVTSAQKNPTAFYLCASRALTYNEQFFGPGTRLTVL.

CDR3 sequence: CASSQDRSGLDYNEQFF. The DNA of the CDR3 is TGCGCCAGCAGCCAAGATAGGAGCGGACTAGACTACAATGAGCAGTTCTTC. The chain joins TRBV4-3 to TRBJ2-1; 7 positions match TRBD2. The germline V gene encodes CDR1 LGHNA and CDR2 YSLEER. This CDR3 region has 17 residues. V was clipped by 0 bases and J by 3 bases; unmatched bases: 8.

Comments on this clonotype: Mismatch with germline at one junction end may stem from a read error. V and J are TRBV20-1 and TRBJ1-5, with D unclear. In germline, CDR1 is DFQATT, CDR2 SNEGSKA (reference sequence). This CDR3 comprises 14 residues. In DNA form, the CDR3 reads TGCAGTGCGAGAGAGGGCTATAGCAATCAGCCCCAGCATTTT. It encodes CSAREGYSNQPQHF.

The rearrangement links TRBV6-6 to TRBJ2-1, with TRBD1 as a possible D gene (6 bases). Germline assignment: CDR1 MNHNY and CDR2 SVGAGI (reference sequence). The CDR3 is 15 residues long. Trimming stripped 4 bases from V and 5 bases from J, with 15 bases between. CDR3 coding DNA: TGTGCCAGCAGTTCCCCGGGACACAGAAACAATGAGCAGTTCTTC. Protein sequence: CASSSPGHRNNEQFF.

This chain uses TRBV19 with TRBJ2-5; 10 bases align to TRBD2. The CDR3 runs 18 residues. Germline assignment: CDR1 LNHDA and CDR2 SQIVND (reference sequence). The V segment lost 1 base and the J segment 2 bases; nucleotides outside the gene matches: 10. CDR3 in amino acids: CASSIGGLAEWGQETQYF. CDR3 nucleotides: TGTGCCAGTAGTATAGGAGGACTAGCGGAGTGGGGACAAGAGACCCAGTACTTC.

This chain links TRBV27 with TRBJ1-1; the D gene is possibly TRBD1 (6 bases). Trimming removed 2 bases from V and 4 bases from J, with 11 bases in between. The germline V gene encodes CDR1 MNHEY and CDR2 SMNVEV (reference sequence). The CDR3 runs 14 residues. The CDR3 nucleotides read TGTGCCAGCAGTTTAGGACAGATCAGCACTGAAGCTTTCTTT. It encodes CASSLGQISTEAFF.

The chain employs TRBV5-6 and TRBJ1-2; D uncertain. Trimming took off 0 bases at V and 9 bases at J, with 12 bases between the two ends. The CDR3 length is 13 residues. Germline V gene data show CDR1 as SGHDT and CDR2 as YYEEEE. CDR3: CASSLGLAARYTF. The CDR3 DNA reads as TGTGCCAGCAGCTTGGGGCTTGCGGCCCGCTACACCTTC.

This clonotype has just one count. This sequence joins TRBV6-6 and TRBJ2-1; the match to TRBD2 covers 10 bases. CDR3 length equals 15 residues. V dropped 6 bases and J dropped 7; count of bases not matched to a gene: 9. Germline assignment: CDR1 MNHNY and CDR2 SVGAGI (reference sequence). As DNA, the CDR3 is TGTGCCAGCAGCCACTCTAGCGGGAGCAAGAATGAGCAGTTCTTC. This sequence encodes CASSHSSGSKNEQFF.

This sequence joins TRBV5-1 and TRBJ2-2; D ambiguous. The V gene lost 0 bases and the J gene lost 1 base, with 7 bases spanning the gap. Germline CDR1 SGHRS, CDR2 YFSETQ. This CDR3 is 15 amino acids long. The CDR3 DNA is TGCGCCAGCAGCTTGGCCGCGGTGAACACCGGGGAGCTGTTTTTT. It specifies CASSLAAVNTGELFF.

The chain joins TRBV7-2 to TRBJ2-3; possible D gene TRBD2, 6 bases. The CDR3 runs 14 residues. Germline-derived CDR1 and CDR2 are SGHTA and FQGNSA. Trimming stripped 4 bases from V and 3 bases from J, with 11 bases between. DNA of the CDR3: TGTGCCAGCAGCTCCCAAGCGGGTACAGATACGCAGTATTTT. Translated: CASSSQAGTDTQYF.

This clonotype was found many times. This rearrangement joins TRBV7-2 to TRBJ2-7; 9 bases are shared with TRBD2. CDR1 is SGHTA, CDR2 FQGNSA, per germline. After removal of 1 base from V and 6 bases from J, the junction contained 4 bases not matched to a gene. CDR3 length: 14 residues. CDR3 nucleotides: TGTGCCAGCAGCTTAGTAGCGGGAGTGGTCGAGCAGTACTTC. Its translation: CASSLVAGVVEQYF.

This clonotype showed up just a few times. The chain uses TRBV27 and TRBJ2-4; the D gene is possibly TRBD2 (5 bases). The germline gives CDR1 MNHEY, CDR2 SMNVEV (reference sequence). Trimming removed 6 bases from V and 4 bases from J, with 7 bases in between. The CDR3 covers 12 residues. The DNA for the CDR3 is TGTGCCAGCAGAGGCGGGAAAAACATTCAGTACTTC. It yields the protein CASRGGKNIQYF.

In this sample, this clonotype turned up many times. The V and J genes are TRBV24-1 and TRBJ2-3; 8 positions match TRBD1. With V trimmed by 7 bases and J by 2 bases, 7 bases remained unmatched. The CDR3 sequence is 15 residues long. CDR1 is KGHDR, CDR2 SFDVKD, per germline. Written as DNA, the CDR3 is TGTGCCACCAGCCCTAGGACAGGGCACACAGATACGCAGTATTTT. It yields the protein CATSPRTGHTDTQYF.

The chain carries TRBV7-2 and TRBJ2-1, with a tentative D call TRBD2 (6 bases). Germline assignment: CDR1 SGHTA and CDR2 FQGNSA. Trimming removed 0 bases at V and 10 bases at J, with 19 bases between. CDR3 length equals 16 residues. CDR3: CASSLAGSGWEEEQFF. The CDR3 coding sequence is TGTGCCAGCAGCTTAGCTGGTAGCGGATGGGAGGAGGAGCAGTTCTTC.

The table lists this clonotype with a count of one. The chain uses TRBV19 and TRBJ1-2, with D hard to call. Germline values: CDR1 LNHDA, CDR2 SQIVND (reference sequence). The ends were cut back, 3 bases at V and 5 bases at J, with 10 bases in the middle. This CDR3 has 13 residues. CDR3 nucleotides: TGTGCCAGTAGTATCCGGACGGATTATGGCTACACCTTC. Its protein product is CASSIRTDYGYTF.

On this clonotype: The conserved final phenylalanine or tryptophan is absent from the CDR3, which likely points to a read error. V gene TRBV27 combines with J gene TRBJ1-6; D is unclear. The germline V gene has CDR1 MNHEY and CDR2 SMNVEV (reference sequence). Between the trimmed V and J ends, which lost 6 bases and 5 bases, there was a span of 5 bases. This CDR3 is built from 12 residues. For the CDR3, the DNA is TGTGCCAGCAGCACCCATAATTCACCCCTCCACTAT. It specifies CASSTHNSPLHY.

This clonotype was detected only a few times. The chain couples TRBV7-2 to TRBJ2-3; D is unresolved. Germline CDR1 SGHTA, CDR2 FQGNSA. V dropped 8 bases and J dropped 0 bases, with 12 bases sitting between them. This CDR3 contains 14 residues. CDR3 loop: CASRVVGSTDTQYF. The CDR3 DNA sequence: TGTGCCAGCCGCGTTGTCGGGAGCACAGATACGCAGTATTTT. The variable domain in full, completed from reference TRBV7-2 and TRBJ2-3, reads GAGVSQSPSNKVTEKGKDVELRCDPISGHTALYWYRQSLGQGLEFLIYFQGNSAPDKSGLPSDRFSAERTGGSVSTLTIQRTQQEDSAVYLCASRVVGSTDTQYFGPGTRLTVL.

The chain recombines TRBV18 with TRBJ2-2; D not certain. This CDR3 has 17 amino acids. Germline assignment: CDR1 KGHSH and CDR2 LQKENI. V lost 2 bases to trimming and J lost 0 bases, with 13 bases between them. The CDR3 sequence is CASSPGRLDANTGELFF. CDR3 sequence (DNA): TGTGCCAGCTCACCAGGGCGGTTAGACGCGAACACCGGGGAGCTGTTTTTT.

The V gene is TRBV7-6, the J gene TRBJ2-1, with D tentatively TRBD2 (6 bases). V gave up 4 bases and J gave up 4 bases, with 17 bases separating them. Germline lookup yields CDR1 SGHVS and CDR2 FNYEAQ. The CDR3 has 16 residues. The CDR3 coding sequence is TGTGCCAGCAGCTCCACCTCTCCGGGAGTTTACAATGAGCAGTTCTTC. Translated: CASSSTSPGVYNEQFF.